These 14 T cell receptor beta chains were sequenced from one sample in a study of blood T cell repertoires in COVID-19. The protocol was immunoSEQ multiplex PCR, while the TCRdb copy is restricted to in-frame clones and leaves out a portion. The sample has 250,000 or so clones; over 75% are singletons. Sequencing input: peripheral blood. The receptors stem from a young man who had recovered from COVID-19.

The chain joins TRBV27 to TRBJ1-2, with D maybe TRBD1 (5 bases). Trimming left V 8 bases short and J 6 bases short, with 19 bases between. CDR1 is MNHEY, CDR2 SMNVEV, per germline (reference sequence). This CDR3 comprises 14 residues. The CDR3 nucleotides are TGTGCCAGCGCGAACCAGGGTCTATATGATGGCTACACCTTC. As protein: CASANQGLYDGYTF.

V gene TRBV11-2 combines with J gene TRBJ2-7; TRBD1 matches 9 bases. There are 14 residues in the CDR3. CDR1 and CDR2 (germline): SGHAT, FQNNGV. Trimming at V came to 5 bases and at J to 6 bases, leaving 8 bases not matched to a gene. This CDR3 is CASSTGGALSEQYF. In DNA, the CDR3 is TGTGCCAGCAGCACAGGGGGCGCCTTATCCGAGCAGTACTTC.

The chain links TRBV4-1 to TRBJ1-2; D is possibly TRBD1 (6 bases). The germline V and J ends were trimmed by 5 bases and 0 bases, with 13 bases remaining between them. This CDR3 has 15 amino acids. The germline gives CDR1 MGHRA, CDR2 YSYEKL. CDR3 nucleotides: TGCGCCAGCAGCAATCCGACAGGCCCTAACTATGGCTACACCTTC. This codes for CASSNPTGPNYGYTF.

The chain couples TRBV5-1 to TRBJ2-3; the match to TRBD2 covers 16 bases. The CDR3 is 18 amino acids. The J segment lost 4 bases and the V segment lost 5 bases, leaving 10 bases of the junction unmatched. The germline gives CDR1 SGHRS, CDR2 YFSETQ. Written as DNA, the CDR3 is TGCGCCAGCAGATTCGGGACTAGCGGGGGGGCTGGAGCAGATACGCAGTATTTT. It translates to CASRFGTSGGAGADTQYF.

This chain links TRBV7-9 with TRBJ1-2; tentative D call: TRBD1 (6 bases). The CDR3 consists of 14 residues. With 4 bases removed from V and 2 bases from J, the gap between germline ends came to 11 bases. From germline, CDR1 is SEHNR and CDR2 FQNEAQ (reference sequence). CDR3: CASSSGVGNYGYTF. The CDR3 DNA sequence: TGTGCCAGCAGCTCAGGGGTTGGGAACTATGGCTACACCTTC. The variable domain in full, with the rest retrieved from reference TRBV7-9 and TRBJ1-2, is DTGVSQNPRHKITKRGQNVTFRCDPISEHNRLYWYRQTLGQGPEFLTYFQNEAQLEKSRLLSDRFSAERPKGSFSTLEIQRTEQGDSAMYLCASSSGVGNYGYTFGSGTRLTVV.

The chain couples TRBV5-1 to TRBJ2-3; 7 bases match TRBD1. The CDR3 is made up of 17 amino acids. V shed 2 bases and J 4 bases; nucleotides not matched to a gene: 13. Germline CDR1 SGHRS, CDR2 YFSETQ. The CDR3 bases are TGCGCCAGCAGCTTACGTTACAGGGGCGATCAGGCAGATACGCAGTATTTT. Amino acids: CASSLRYRGDQADTQYF. The full variable domain, rest sourced from reference TRBV5-1 and TRBJ2-3, is KAGVTQTPRYLIKTRGQQVTLSCSPISGHRSVSWYQQTPGQGLQFLFEYFSETQRNKGNFPGRFSGRQFSNSRSEMNVSTLELGDSALYLCASSLRYRGDQADTQYFGPGTRLTVL.

The chain recombines TRBV5-1 with TRBJ1-2; the D is unclear. The CDR3 loop spans 16 amino acids. CDR1 and CDR2 from the germline V gene are SGHRS and YFSETQ. Trimming removed 4 bases at V and 4 bases at J, with 20 bases between. The CDR3 sequence: CASSPDPRGKGYGYTF. The CDR3 coding sequence is TGCGCCAGCAGCCCAGACCCTCGGGGTAAAGGCTATGGCTACACCTTC.

The rearrangement joins TRBV3-1 (or the pseudogene TRBV3-2) to TRBJ1-1; D is unresolved. Germline assignment: CDR1 LGHDT and CDR2 YNNKEL (reference sequence). Trimming stripped 1 base from V and 0 bases from J, with 3 bases between. The CDR3 totals 13 residues. The DNA of the CDR3 is TGTGCCAGCAGCCAAGCTATGAACACTGAAGCTTTCTTT. The encoded protein is CASSQAMNTEAFF.

V usage is TRBV9 and J usage is TRBJ2-5; 7 bases are a match to TRBD1. CDR3 length: 15 amino acids. Trimming took 2 bases from V and 5 from J; bases not matched to a gene: 9. Per the germline V gene, CDR1 is SGDLS and CDR2 is YYNGEE. The CDR3 DNA reads TGTGCCAGCAGCGTCCAAGGGGGCGTCTGGGAGACCCAGTACTTC. Protein: CASSVQGGVWETQYF.

The chain combines TRBV27 with TRBJ1-6, with D possibly being TRBD1 (5 bases). Trimming cost V 6 bases and J 3 bases, with 6 bases left between them. The V gene's germline CDR1 is MNHEY and CDR2 SMNVEV (reference sequence). The CDR3 spans 13 residues. The CDR3, as DNA: TGTGCCAGCAGCACAGGCTATAATTCACCCCTCCACTTT. Translation gives CASSTGYNSPLHF.

Turning to this clone: The same CDR3 also results from other DNA sequences found in this sample. This chain uses TRBV4-1 with TRBJ1-2, with D hard to call. The CDR3 loop spans 13 amino acids. Germline CDR1 MGHRA, CDR2 YSYEKL. Trimming removed 0 bases from V and 5 bases from J, with 7 bases in between. Here the CDR3 reads CASSQDNGYGYTF. CDR3 bases: TGCGCCAGCAGCCAAGATAACGGGTATGGCTACACCTTC.

This chain connects TRBV19 to TRBJ2-1, with D tentatively TRBD1 (6 bases). The CDR3 runs to 16 residues. V was cut by 4 bases and J by 5 bases, with 18 bases left in between. The V gene's germline CDR1 is LNHDA and CDR2 SQIVND (reference sequence). This CDR3 reads CASSTVGGRLDNEQFF. CDR3 in DNA: TGTGCCAGTAGTACGGTAGGGGGACGACTTGACAATGAGCAGTTCTTC.

The chain combines TRBV6-2 or TRBV6-3 with TRBJ2-2; 8 bases are a match to TRBD1. The CDR3 has 15 amino acids. V gave up 5 bases and J gave up 6 bases; unmatched junction bases: 8. From germline, CDR1 is MNHEY and CDR2 SVGEGT. The CDR3 loop reads CASSLGTGLSGELFF. Here the CDR3 DNA reads TGTGCCAGCAGTCTGGGGACAGGTCTTTCCGGGGAGCTGTTTTTT.

This chain connects TRBV28 to TRBJ2-7; 9 bases are shared with TRBD2. This CDR3 contains 14 residues. The J segment lost 3 bases and the V segment lost 2 bases, leaving 2 bases of the junction unmatched. Germline assignment: CDR1 MDHEN and CDR2 SYDVKM. The CDR3 region has the DNA TGTGCCAGCAGTTTAAGCGGGGGGCGCTACGAGCAGTACGTC. It codes for CASSLSGGRYEQYV.